Shown below are 3 T cell receptor beta chains from a single sample sequenced in a study of CD8+CD57+ T cells in acquired aplastic anemia. For CDR3 and TCR beta VDJ profiling, genomic DNA was the template used. Via MiXCR, TCRdb re-called the reads, giving one row per CDR3 protein. The table lists just over 200,000 distinct CDR3 sequences, more than 55% of them singletons. All patients picked for sequencing had shown, by flow cytometry, an expansion of CD8+CD57+ cells. Sample: sorted CD4+, CD8+, or CD8+CD57+ T cells (not recorded which) from PBMCs. Receptors originate from a human donor with aplastic anemia.

There are a few counts of this clonotype. V usage is TRBV10-3 and J usage is TRBJ2-7; TRBD2 matches at 11 bases. This CDR3 is 14 amino acids long. The V segment lost 6 bases and the J segment 1 base; nucleotides outside the gene matches: 2. CDR1 ENHRY and CDR2 SYGVKD come from the germline V gene. This chain's CDR3 is CAIRGLAESYEQYF. The DNA of the CDR3 is TGTGCCATCAGGGGACTAGCGGAATCCTACGAGCAGTACTTC.

This clonotype occurred once. The chain couples TRBV5-6 to TRBJ2-1, with 9 bases fitting TRBD1. V lost 0 bases and J lost 8; bases outside the gene matches: 3. Per the germline V gene, CDR1 is SGHDT and CDR2 is YYEEEE. The length of the CDR3 is 14 residues. CDR3 in DNA: TGTGCCAGCAGCTTGGGGACAGGGGTGCATGAGCAGTTCTTC. Amino acids: CASSLGTGVHEQFF.

This sequence joins TRBV14 and TRBJ2-5; D is unresolved. V lost 1 base to trimming and J lost 4 bases, with 10 bases between them. Germline V gene lookup returns CDR1 SGHDN and CDR2 FVKESK. The CDR3 consists of 14 residues. The CDR3 sequence: CASSQASNLETQYF. The CDR3 nucleotides are TGTGCCAGCAGCCAAGCTTCAAACCTAGAGACCCAGTACTTC.